This section outlines one TCR beta chain sequence together with its context. CDR1 is SGHRS and CDR2 is YFSETQ in the germline V gene. CDR3 length: 16 amino acids. Between the trimmed V and J ends, which lost 0 bases and 0 bases, there was a span of 10 bases. This sample was taken from a study of cytomegalovirus exposure and HLA in healthy donors. The PCR ran on 60 Vbeta and 13 Jbeta primers. The table came from immunoSEQ multiplex PCR; TCRdb's copy has only in-frame clones and leaves some out. The data show some 140,000 clones, approximately 72% seen once. Sequenced input: PBMCs. V and J are TRBV5-1 and TRBJ1-3, with D unresolved. The TCR sequence derives from a man aged 18 to 29 in good health and CMV-seronegative. The CDR3 protein is CASSLVGGISGNTIYF. The DNA for the CDR3 is TGCGCCAGCAGCTTGGTGGGAGGAATCTCTGGAAACACCATATATTTT.